The 4 T cell receptor beta chains below all came from one sample that was sequenced in a study of human T cells and chemical hapten exposure. Time point of the sample: pre-sensitization, week 0. As to treatment: therapeutic diphenylcyclopropenone sensitization with weekly scalp DPC. TCRdb independently ran MiXCR on the RACE reads; one entry per CDR3 protein. The sample lists roughly 38,000 distinct CDR3 sequences, 7.5% to 9% occurring once. The sequencing here drew on whole blood, taken in connection with sensitization to the hapten diphenylcyclopropenone (DPC). The origin of the receptors is a woman between 45 and 60 years old with alopecia areata. Some clones in this sample may be carry-over from other donors' samples.

This clonotype turned up a few times. This may come from a read error, since a much larger clone is one base off. The rearrangement links TRBV6-2 or TRBV6-3 to TRBJ2-1; D might be TRBD2 (5 bases). The CDR3 contains 15 residues. Germline CDR1 MNHEY, CDR2 SVGEGT. V was clipped by 3 bases and J by 7 bases, with 16 bases between them. DNA for the CDR3: TGTGCCAGCAGTTATTGGGCTAGCCGGCGGAATGAGCAGTTCTTC. The encoded protein is CASSYWASRRNEQFF.

This clonotype was observed a handful of times. The chain joins TRBV29-1 to TRBJ2-3, with TRBD1 matching over 9 bases. CDR1 is SQVTM, CDR2 ANQGSEA, per germline. V trimming: 6 bases; J trimming: 6 bases; junction bases outside the gene matches: 10. There are 14 residues in the CDR3. CDR3 protein: CSVAPGQGYDTQYF. The DNA for the CDR3 is TGCAGCGTGGCCCCGGGACAGGGTTACGATACGCAGTATTTT.

Worth noting for this clonotype: It may be a read error: a sequence one base away is much more abundant. The CDR3 reads CASSASNRGRSTDSQYF. Here the CDR3 DNA reads TGTGCCAGCAGTGCTAGCAACAGGGGCAGGTCCACAGATTCGCAGTATTTT. J is TRBJ2-3 and V is TRBV12-3 or TRBV12-4, with 7 bases aligning to TRBD1. The CDR3 is 17 amino acids.

This clonotype was observed at least ten times. The gene calls are TRBV7-9 and TRBJ2-7; 10 nucleotides match TRBD1. CDR1 is SEHNR and CDR2 is FQNEAQ in the germline V gene (reference sequence). Trimming removed 5 bases from V and 4 bases from J; junction bases left unmatched: 8. The CDR3 consists of 15 residues. The CDR3 protein is CASSPDRGQPYEQYF. In DNA, the CDR3 is TGTGCCAGCAGCCCAGACAGGGGGCAACCGTACGAGCAGTACTTC.